Sequencing of this T cell receptor (beta chain) was carried out in a study of OX40 agonist ivuxolimab in advanced cancers. Study-level results: Not determined was the antigen specificity of the expanded peripheral T cells. Relative to CD4+, CD8+ T cells held more expanded clones on average.

Produced via immunoSEQ multiplex PCR; TCRdb's table is partial and in-frame only. This sample carries approximately 89,000 clones, roughly 87% of them seen once, and the ten largest clones take under 0.35%. Germline-derived CDR1 and CDR2 are MNHNY and SVGAGI (reference sequence). V lost 2 bases, J lost 14 bases, and 12 bases stayed unmatched. CDR3 size: 16 residues. In the case of this clone: Its antigen is still unknown.

Sequenced material: CD4+ or CD8+ T cells sorted from blood, taken in a trial of the OX40 agonist ivuxolimab. This TCR was sampled from an adult with an advanced solid tumor such as melanoma, head and neck, liver or kidney cancer. This sequence joins TRBV6-6 and TRBJ1-4, with 12 bases fitting TRBD1. CDR3 sequence (DNA): TGTGCCAGCAGTTACCACCGGGACAGGGGGCCCCCCAGGCTGTTTTTT. Translating gives CASSYHRDRGPPRLFF.